The 24 T cell receptor beta chains below come from one sample, sequenced in a study of T cells after posttransplantation cyclophosphamide. Treatment was busulfan-fludarabine conditioning, a marrow graft, and cyclophosphamide on days +3 and +4. TCRdb's table, derived via immunoSEQ multiplex PCR, lists solely in-frame clones and lacks some. Recorded here are about 12,000 clones, none singletons. Sequenced here: PBMCs, sampled after allogeneic stem cell transplant with posttransplant cyclophosphamide. These receptors were obtained from a female patient in her 40s who received an allogeneic stem cell transplant from an unrelated donor, was CMV-positive, and had acute GVHD only. Part of the T cell pool may stem from the graft donor.

This chain connects TRBV6-5 to TRBJ1-2, with TRBD1 identical over 8 bases. After removal of 1 base from V and 7 bases from J, the junction contained 5 bases not matched to a gene. Germline CDR1 and CDR2: MNHEY and SVGAGI. This CDR3 comprises 14 residues. DNA for the CDR3: TGTGCCAGCAGTTACTTAGACAGGGGAGGTGGCTACACCTTC. Protein product: CASSYLDRGGGYTF.

This clone occurred a few times. This chain joins TRBV7-9 and TRBJ1-1; unclear D gene. CDR3 length: 14 amino acids. CDR1 SEHNR and CDR2 FQNEAQ come from the germline V gene (reference sequence). V was shortened by 0 bases and J by 1 base, with 6 bases between the two germline ends. CDR3 loop: CASSLASQNTEAFF. The CDR3 DNA follows: TGTGCCAGCAGCTTAGCGAGTCAGAACACTGAAGCTTTCTTT.

This clone was detected many times. The V and J genes are TRBV5-6 and TRBJ2-5, with TRBD2 matching 12 bases. CDR1 is SGHDT, CDR2 YYEEEE, per germline. J was trimmed by 2 bases and V by 4 bases; bases with no gene match: 3. This CDR3 spans 15 amino acids. CDR3 amino acids: CASSATSGGQETQYF. CDR3 nucleotide sequence: TGTGCCAGCAGCGCGACTAGCGGGGGACAAGAGACCCAGTACTTC. Drawing the rest from reference TRBV5-6 and TRBJ2-5, the complete variable domain is DAGVTQSPTHLIKTRGQQVTLRCSPKSGHDTVSWYQQALGQGPQFIFQYYEEEERQRGNFPDRFSGHQFPNYSSELNVNALLLGDSALYLCASSATSGGQETQYFGPGTRLLVL.

There are many counts of this clone. A read error may account for a junction end that differs from germline. The chain couples TRBV5-1 to TRBJ2-1; TRBD2 might be the D (6 bases). CDR3 length: 15 amino acids. CDR1 is SGHRS, CDR2 YFSETQ, per germline. DNA for the CDR3: TGCGCCAGCAGCTTGGGACTAGACTCCAACAATGAGCAGTTCTTC. Its protein product is CASSLGLDSNNEQFF.

This clone was observed a few times. This sequence joins TRBV5-1 and TRBJ2-3, with 10 bases lining up with TRBD1. The germline V gene has CDR1 SGHRS and CDR2 YFSETQ. V dropped 4 bases and J dropped 4; count of bases not matched to a gene: 9. This CDR3 contains 16 residues. CDR3 loop: CASSTPMTGGADTQYF. The DNA of the CDR3 is TGCGCCAGCAGCACCCCTATGACAGGGGGCGCAGATACGCAGTATTTT.

This clone was recorded at least ten times. The CDR3, as DNA: TGTGCCAGCAGCCACCGGACAGGGAAGAGAGAGACCCAGTACTTC. This encodes CASSHRTGKRETQYF. The J gene is TRBJ2-5, the V gene TRBV7-2, with 8 bases lining up with TRBD1. Germline trimming cut 5 bases from V and 4 bases from J; bases unmatched to any gene: 9. Germline V gene data show CDR1 as SGHTA and CDR2 as FQGNSA. This CDR3 has 15 amino acids.

This clone appeared a few times. V is TRBV28 and J is TRBJ2-5; 7 nucleotides match TRBD2. The V segment lost 5 bases and the J segment 5 bases; nucleotides outside the gene matches: 11. The germline gives CDR1 MDHEN, CDR2 SYDVKM. The CDR3 loop spans 15 amino acids. CDR3 region: CASSTGLVRLETQYF. CDR3 sequence (DNA): TGTGCCAGCAGTACCGGACTAGTTCGTCTGGAGACCCAGTACTTC.

In its sample, this clone was seen many times. This rearrangement joins TRBV19 to TRBJ1-1; 9 nucleotides align to TRBD1. V dropped 6 bases and J dropped 2; count of bases not matched to a gene: 7. The germline CDR1 and CDR2 sequences are LNHDA and SQIVND (reference sequence). The CDR3 loop spans 15 amino acids. CDR3 sequence (DNA): TGTGCCAGTAGCCTCCGGACAGGGGCCAACACTGAAGCTTTCTTT. It yields the protein CASSLRTGANTEAFF.

This clone was found a few times. This sequence joins TRBV4-3 and TRBJ1-3; D remains unclear. Trimming pared 0 bases from V and 6 bases from J, leaving 12 bases between. Germline values: CDR1 LGHNA, CDR2 YSLEER. There are 15 residues in the CDR3. The CDR3 region is CASSQDRRRVNTIYF. In DNA form, the CDR3 reads TGCGCCAGCAGCCAAGATAGGCGGAGGGTAAACACCATATATTTT.

This clone has ten or more counts. This sequence joins TRBV7-9 and TRBJ2-7, with a tentative D call TRBD1 (6 bases). V was cut by 0 bases and J by 6 bases, with 12 bases left in between. The CDR3 runs to 14 residues. From germline, CDR1 is SEHNR and CDR2 FQNEAQ (reference sequence). The CDR3 region is CASSLAGHLPEQYV. DNA for the CDR3: TGTGCCAGCAGCTTAGCGGGACACCTTCCCGAGCAGTACGTC.

This sequence joins TRBV29-1 and TRBJ2-1, with 14 bases lining up with TRBD2. The CDR3 spans 17 residues. Germline CDR1 SQVTM, CDR2 ANQGSEA. Trimming at V came to 5 bases and at J to 9 bases, leaving 15 bases not matched to a gene. CDR3 loop: CSVRGGLAGARGAEQFF. The CDR3 nucleotides are TGCAGCGTTCGAGGGGGACTAGCGGGGGCCCGCGGGGCTGAGCAGTTCTTC.

This clone appeared a few times. The rearrangement uses TRBV6-5 and TRBJ2-3; D gene uncertain. The CDR3 runs 14 residues. Germline CDR1 is MNHEY and CDR2 is SVGAGI. V was pared by 2 bases and J by 2 bases, with 8 bases between. CDR3 DNA: TGTGCCAGCAGTTACCGGCGGCTCACAGATACGCAGTATTTT. Protein sequence: CASSYRRLTDTQYF.

This clone was seen ten or more times. DNA for the CDR3: TGTGCCAGCGGGACAGGAGGGTACACCGGGGAGCTGTTTTTT. Protein product: CASGTGGYTGELFF. The chain links TRBV9 to TRBJ2-2; 8 bases match TRBD1. This CDR3 region has 14 residues. Germline V CDR1 and CDR2: SGDLS, YYNGEE. The ends lost 7 bases at V and 3 bases at J; junction bases unmatched: 5. The full variable domain, completed using reference TRBV9 and TRBJ2-2, is DSGVTQTPKHLITATGQRVTLRCSPRSGDLSVYWYQQSLDQGLQFLIQYYNGEERAKGNILERFSAQQFPDLHSELNLSSLELGDSALYFCASGTGGYTGELFFGEGSRLTVL.

In its sample, this clone was seen many times. The V call is TRBV30, the J call TRBJ2-5; TRBD2 agrees at 11 bases. Trimming at V came to 2 bases and at J to 2 bases, leaving 10 bases not matched to a gene. The CDR3 is made up of 17 amino acids. Germline loops: CDR1 GTSNPN, CDR2 SVGIG (reference sequence). In nucleotides, the CDR3 is TGTGCCTGGAGTAGGGGGACGGGGACTAGCGGACAAGAGACCCAGTACTTC. It encodes CAWSRGTGTSGQETQYF.

This clone was found many times. This chain links TRBV5-4 with TRBJ2-3; D call uncertain. The CDR3 has 14 residues. V was trimmed by 2 bases and J by 2 bases, leaving 9 bases between them. The germline CDR1 and CDR2 sequences are SGHNT and YYREEE (reference sequence). CDR3 coding DNA: TGTGCCAGCAGCTTCACGGTCTACACAGATACGCAGTATTTT. This codes for CASSFTVYTDTQYF.

This clone was detected ten times or more. V is TRBV4-3 and J is TRBJ2-7; TRBD1 matches 9 bases. The germline V gene has CDR1 LGHNA and CDR2 YSLEER. This CDR3 is 17 amino acids long. V was clipped by 0 bases and J by 1 base; unmatched bases: 7. The CDR3 loop is CASSQDPGTGFSYEQYV. In DNA form, the CDR3 reads TGCGCCAGCAGCCAAGATCCCGGGACAGGGTTTTCCTACGAGCAGTACGTC.

This clone occurred many times. The CDR3 DNA follows: TGTGCCAGCAGCGTACAGGGATTAAGGGATGAGCAGTTCTTC. Translated, it gives CASSVQGLRDEQFF. The chain recombines TRBV9 with TRBJ2-1, with a tentative D call TRBD1 (5 bases). The length of the CDR3 is 14 residues. The V gene lost 1 base and the J gene lost 8 bases, with 13 bases spanning the gap. Germline values: CDR1 SGDLS, CDR2 YYNGEE. Together with reference TRBV9 and TRBJ2-1, the CDR3 gives the full variable domain: DSGVTQTPKHLITATGQRVTLRCSPRSGDLSVYWYQQSLDQGLQFLIQYYNGEERAKGNILERFSAQQFPDLHSELNLSSLELGDSALYFCASSVQGLRDEQFFGPGTRLTVL.

This clone has a count of ten or more. This chain uses TRBV10-3 with TRBJ2-5, with a weak D call TRBD2 (6 bases). Germline V CDR1 and CDR2: ENHRY, SYGVKD. The CDR3 length is 14 residues. V was cut by 4 bases and J by 3 bases, with 12 bases left in between. The CDR3 coding sequence is TGTGCCATCAGTGGAACTAGGGAGGAAGAGACCCAGTACTTC. Protein: CAISGTREEETQYF.

The table lists this clone with many counts. The gene calls are TRBV10-3 and TRBJ2-1, with a tentative D call TRBD2 (5 bases). The germline V gene has CDR1 ENHRY and CDR2 SYGVKD. The CDR3 length is 13 residues. V was clipped by 6 bases and J by 5 bases, with 11 bases between them. CDR3 DNA: TGTGCCATCAGGGACTCTACTAACAATGAGCAGTTCTTC. It codes for CAIRDSTNNEQFF.

CDR3: CASSLGISGTGELFF. In nucleotides, the CDR3 is TGTGCCAGCAGCTTAGGAATCTCGGGCACCGGGGAGCTGTTTTTT. The chain uses TRBV7-9 and TRBJ2-2; D is unresolved. Germline CDR1 is SEHNR and CDR2 is FQNEAQ (reference sequence). The CDR3 spans 15 residues. Trimming shortened V by 1 base and J by 4 bases, and 10 bases separated the two germline ends.

The chain carries TRBV9 and TRBJ2-2, with a tentative D call TRBD1 (5 bases). CDR1 and CDR2 (germline): SGDLS, YYNGEE. The CDR3 covers 14 residues. Trimming stripped 4 bases from V and 7 bases from J, with 14 bases between. CDR3: CASSFSGAHGELFF. In DNA form, the CDR3 reads TGTGCCAGCAGCTTTAGTGGGGCTCACGGGGAGCTGTTTTTT.

The CDR3 is CASSSRDISGELFF. The CDR3 coding sequence is TGCGCCAGCAGCTCCCGGGATATTTCCGGGGAGCTGTTTTTT. The J gene is TRBJ2-2, the V gene TRBV5-1; maybe TRBD2 (5 bases). Germline CDR1 and CDR2: SGHRS and YFSETQ. V lost 3 bases, J lost 6 bases, and 12 bases lay in between. There are 14 residues in the CDR3.

The table lists this clone with many counts. The rearrangement uses TRBV18 and TRBJ2-7; D may be TRBD1 (6 bases). The CDR3 consists of 13 residues. The germline V gene has CDR1 KGHSH and CDR2 LQKENI. Trimming left V 6 bases short and J 6 bases short, with 15 bases between. For the CDR3, the DNA is TGTGCCAGCTCCCCGGACAGCCTCGGCGAGCAGTACGTC. Encoded protein: CASSPDSLGEQYV.

The J gene is TRBJ2-3, the V gene TRBV5-1; unclear D gene. V was trimmed by 2 bases and J by 3 bases, leaving 4 bases between them. The CDR3 runs 12 residues. Germline V gene lookup returns CDR1 SGHRS and CDR2 YFSETQ. CDR3 loop: CASSFSTDTQYF. The CDR3 DNA sequence: TGCGCCAGCAGCTTTTCGACAGATACGCAGTATTTT.